This TCR beta chain was captured by sequencing in a study of blood T cell repertoires in COVID-19. As for the study in general: Sources were T cells, B-cell-depleted T cells, or PBMCs; the material itself was cDNA or gDNA.

The authors' processing: Reference gene primers were amplified, and this amplification served to estimate nucleated cell counts. The repertoire was sequenced with immunoSEQ multiplex PCR; TCRdb's copy has only in-frame clones and lacks some. V, J and clone size derive from that table, while D and trimming were established from the DNA sequence. The table includes 250,000 or so clones, around 90% detected once. Assignment of participants to cohorts was predicated upon participant-reported clinical history. Shortly before study entry, within 2 weeks, exposed participants had met a COVID-19 case. The V end was cut by 8 bases, the J end by 0 bases, with 11 bases between. Germline V lookup: CDR1 MNHNY, CDR2 SVGAGI (reference sequence). There are 13 residues in the CDR3.

The origin of this receptor is a woman aged 40 to 50 who had been exposed to COVID-19. The chain links TRBV6-6 to TRBJ2-7; D is perhaps TRBD1 (6 bases). Source material: PBMCs or T cells enriched from blood (not recorded which). The CDR3 loop reads CASRRDNSYEQYF. The CDR3 region has the DNA TGTGCCAGCCGTCGGGACAACTCCTACGAGCAGTACTTC.